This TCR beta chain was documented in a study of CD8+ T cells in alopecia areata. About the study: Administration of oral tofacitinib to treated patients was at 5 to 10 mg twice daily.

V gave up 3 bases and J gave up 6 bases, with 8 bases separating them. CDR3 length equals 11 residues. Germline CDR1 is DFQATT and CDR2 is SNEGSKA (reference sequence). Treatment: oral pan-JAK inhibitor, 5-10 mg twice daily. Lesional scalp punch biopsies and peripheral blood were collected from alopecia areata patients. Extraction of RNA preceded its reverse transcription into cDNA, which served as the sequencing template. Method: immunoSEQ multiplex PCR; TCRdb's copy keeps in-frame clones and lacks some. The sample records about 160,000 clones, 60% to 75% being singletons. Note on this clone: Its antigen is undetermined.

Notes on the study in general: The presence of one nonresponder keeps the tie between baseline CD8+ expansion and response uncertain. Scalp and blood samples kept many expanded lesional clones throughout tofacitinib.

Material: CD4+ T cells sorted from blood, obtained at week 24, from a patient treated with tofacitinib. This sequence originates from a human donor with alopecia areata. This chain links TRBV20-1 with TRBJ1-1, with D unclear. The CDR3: CSASQGSEAFF. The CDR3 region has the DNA TGCAGTGCTAGTCAAGGGTCTGAAGCTTTCTTT.